A few counts support the clone carrying this TCR beta chain. Its antigen is unidentified. The CDR3 has 14 amino acids. The V and J ends lost 5 bases and 5 bases respectively, with 13 bases between them. From germline, CDR1 is SGHTA and CDR2 FQGNSA. The sample belongs to a study of cytomegalovirus exposure and HLA in healthy donors. It was with 60 Vbeta and 13 Jbeta primers that the PCR ran. Data came from immunoSEQ multiplex PCR; TCRdb stores just in-frame clones and leaves some out. The sample holds more than 90,000 clones, approximately 75% seen once. Study-wide results and caveats: Indistinguishability led to the exclusion of some V segments, TRBV6-2 and TRBV6-3 included. For cytomegalovirus status, the classifier reportedly gave diagnoses with high specificity and sensitivity. Being productive about 87% or about 30% of the time was typical of most TCR beta V segments in an earlier analysis. The availability of immune exposure information extended only to CMV serostatus.

The receptor was derived from a man aged 45 to 65 in good health and CMV-seropositive. Input material: PBMCs. The chain is built from TRBV7-2 and TRBJ1-5; unclear D gene. CDR3 in amino acids: CASSRSNADQPQHF. In DNA, the CDR3 is TGTGCCAGCAGCAGATCAAACGCGGATCAGCCCCAGCATTTT.